The 16 T cell receptor beta chains below all came from one sample that was sequenced in a study of blood T cell repertoires in COVID-19. Assay used: immunoSEQ multiplex PCR; TCRdb lists only in-frame clones, some missing. The sample includes about 340,000 clones, around nine tenths of them seen just once. The sequenced sample was peripheral blood. Every receptor here comes from a woman in her 70s with COVID-19, enrolled during active disease.

This clone occurred once. The chain carries TRBV27 and TRBJ2-2; D uncertain. Between the trimmed V and J ends, which lost 2 bases and 5 bases, there was a span of 9 bases. Germline assignment: CDR1 MNHEY and CDR2 SMNVEV (reference sequence). The CDR3 extends over 14 amino acids. CDR3 residues: CASSLQVLTGELFF. CDR3 sequence (DNA): TGTGCCAGCAGTTTACAGGTTTTGACCGGGGAGCTGTTTTTT.

This rearrangement joins TRBV23-1 to TRBJ1-3; 8 nucleotides line up with TRBD1. Being an ORF, TRBV23-1 has a function that is uncertain. CDR3 length equals 18 residues. J was trimmed by 0 bases and V by 7 bases; bases with no gene match: 14. This chain's CDR3 is CASMGDRGLILSGNTIYF. In DNA, the CDR3 is TGCGCCAGCATGGGAGACAGGGGCCTAATCCTCTCTGGAAACACCATATATTTT.

This clone was detected only a few times. The CDR3 nucleotides read TGTGCCAGCTCACCCTTGGCTTCTCGCTCTGGAAACACCATATATTTT. Translated: CASSPLASRSGNTIYF. The chain combines TRBV18 with TRBJ1-3; D uncertain. This CDR3 spans 16 amino acids. V lost 3 bases and J 0 bases, leaving 12 bases between the germline ends. CDR1 is KGHSH, CDR2 LQKENI, per germline.

This clone appeared a single time. CDR3 sequence (DNA): TGTGCCAGCAGCTTAGTTGGGCAGGGTGCAGGGTTTGGAAACACCATATATTTT. It codes for CASSLVGQGAGFGNTIYF. The chain employs TRBV11-2 and TRBJ1-3; D may be TRBD1 (5 bases). V lost 1 base to trimming and J lost 3 bases, with 19 bases between them. The germline V gene encodes CDR1 SGHAT and CDR2 FQNNGV. There are 18 residues in the CDR3.

V usage is TRBV6-5 and J usage is TRBJ1-1; 10 nucleotides agree with TRBD1. The CDR3 loop spans 15 amino acids. V dropped 7 bases and J dropped 1; count of bases not matched to a gene: 6. Germline V gene lookup returns CDR1 MNHEY and CDR2 SVGAGI. Written as DNA, the CDR3 is TGTGCCAGCACCCGGGGACAGGGGAAGAACACTGAAGCTTTCTTT. Translating gives CASTRGQGKNTEAFF.

A single count supports this clone. The chain joins TRBV6-5 to TRBJ1-2; 8 positions agree with TRBD1. V dropped 2 bases and J dropped 4; count of bases not matched to a gene: 0. CDR3 length: 13 amino acids. Germline values: CDR1 MNHEY, CDR2 SVGAGI. The CDR3 DNA follows: TGTGCCAGCAGTTACGACAGGGGCTATGGCTACACCTTC. Translating gives CASSYDRGYGYTF.

The rearrangement joins TRBV19 to TRBJ1-2; unclear D gene. Germline values: CDR1 LNHDA, CDR2 SQIVND (reference sequence). This CDR3 comprises 14 residues. V was clipped by 11 bases and J by 6 bases, with 22 bases between them. CDR3 residues: CAVRLGSLAHGYTF. As DNA, the CDR3 is TGTGCCGTGAGGCTTGGCAGCCTAGCTCATGGCTACACCTTC.

The chain recombines TRBV24-1 with TRBJ2-1, with D maybe TRBD2 (6 bases). Germline CDR1 and CDR2: KGHDR and SFDVKD. The CDR3 loop spans 16 amino acids. V gave up 4 bases and J gave up 6 bases, with 18 bases separating them. The CDR3 region is CATSDPGRKGGNEQFF. The DNA of the CDR3 is TGTGCCACCAGTGACCCTGGACGGAAGGGAGGCAATGAGCAGTTCTTC.

A few counts support this clone. The chain recombines TRBV7-9 with TRBJ2-7; the D gene is possibly TRBD1 (7 bases). This CDR3 has 16 amino acids. Germline V gene lookup returns CDR1 SEHNR and CDR2 FQNEAQ (reference sequence). Trimming pared 6 bases from V and 6 bases from J, leaving 24 bases between. The CDR3 loop reads CASRSLKQGRTSEQYF. The CDR3 nucleotides are TGTGCCAGCAGGTCGCTCAAACAGGGGAGGACTTCCGAGCAGTACTTC.

The genes are TRBV6-6 and TRBJ1-2; 9 bases are a match to TRBD1. V was clipped by 5 bases and J by 4 bases; unmatched bases: 20. CDR1 MNHNY and CDR2 SVGAGI come from the germline V gene (reference sequence). CDR3 size: 19 residues. Written as DNA, the CDR3 is TGTGCCAGCAGTCCAACCCCCGGACAGGGGCAATTTTTTAGCTATGGCTACACCTTC. Its protein product is CASSPTPGQGQFFSYGYTF.

The gene calls are TRBV3-1 (or the pseudogene TRBV3-2) and TRBJ1-2, with D possibly TRBD1 on 6 matching bases. From germline, CDR1 is LGHDT and CDR2 YNNKEL (reference sequence). V was clipped by 1 base and J by 4 bases, with 16 bases between them. CDR3 length equals 16 residues. This CDR3 is CASSQGTGRGVYGYTF. The CDR3 DNA reads as TGTGCCAGCAGCCAAGGCACAGGGAGAGGGGTCTATGGCTACACCTTC.

J is TRBJ1-2 and V is TRBV11-2; D not resolved. Trimming took off 5 bases at V and 8 bases at J, with 12 bases between the two ends. The CDR3 extends over 12 amino acids. The germline V gene has CDR1 SGHAT and CDR2 FQNNGV. In nucleotides, the CDR3 is TGTGCCAGCAGCCCGACTATAGGGGGCTACACCTTC. It codes for CASSPTIGGYTF.

The chain recombines TRBV5-5 with TRBJ2-1, with 13 bases that match TRBD2. The CDR3 has 15 residues. The ends lost 3 bases at V and 4 bases at J; junction bases unmatched: 1. Germline CDR1 is SGHKS and CDR2 is YYEKEE (reference sequence). CDR3 in amino acids: CASSSGLAGYNEQFF. The DNA of the CDR3 is TGTGCCAGCAGCTCGGGACTAGCGGGGTACAATGAGCAGTTCTTC.

This rearrangement joins TRBV2 to TRBJ2-7, with D perhaps matching TRBD2 (6 bases). V was trimmed by 3 bases and J by 4 bases, leaving 19 bases between them. This CDR3 region has 16 residues. Germline V CDR1 and CDR2: SNHLY, FYNNEI. CDR3 DNA sequence: TGTGCCAGCAGTGAGTCCTTACTACGGGGAGGTTACGAGCAGTACTTC. This encodes CASSESLLRGGYEQYF.

This clone was seen a few times. The chain joins TRBV28 to TRBJ1-2; 11 bases are a match to TRBD1. This CDR3 has 16 amino acids. The germline gives CDR1 MDHEN, CDR2 SYDVKM. V gave up 3 bases and J gave up 7 bases; unmatched junction bases: 10. The CDR3 loop is CASSLGQGGTIGGYTF. The CDR3 DNA is TGTGCCAGCAGTTTGGGACAGGGGGGAACTATTGGTGGCTACACCTTC.

This sequence joins TRBV19 and TRBJ1-1, with D unresolved. The V gene lost 3 bases and the J gene lost 1 base, with 12 bases spanning the gap. Germline lookup yields CDR1 LNHDA and CDR2 SQIVND (reference sequence). CDR3 length: 15 amino acids. The CDR3 bases are TGTGCCAGTAGTATGGTAAGGGAGTCGAACACTGAAGCTTTCTTT. Translated: CASSMVRESNTEAFF.